These 20 T cell receptor beta chains were all obtained from the same sample, sequenced in a study of T cell repertoires in cytomegalovirus infection. TCRdb processed the reads anew with MiXCR; each CDR3 protein has one entry. The sample records 700,000 to 850,000 distinct CDR3 sequences, approximately 32% being singletons. These receptors lack a known antigen. Material: cultured CD8+ T cells from PBMCs, obtained from culture after CMV antigen stimulation. These receptors were obtained from a human donor in good health (CMV status not recorded). Some clones in this sample may be carry-over from other donors' samples.

This chain joins TRBV4-3 and TRBJ2-1; 9 bases agree with TRBD2. Trimming cost V 1 base and J 6 bases; bases outside gene matches: 10. Germline V CDR1 and CDR2: LGHNA, YSLEER. CDR3 length equals 17 residues. The CDR3 region has the DNA TGCGCCAGCAGCCAAGGTCCCGGGACTAGCAACGGCAATGAGCAGTTCTTC. It yields the protein CASSQGPGTSNGNEQFF.

The chain carries TRBV18 and TRBJ2-5; D not certain. V was shortened by 5 bases and J by 4 bases, with 8 bases between the two germline ends. The CDR3 is 12 residues long. Germline loops: CDR1 KGHSH, CDR2 LQKENI. For the CDR3, the DNA is TGTGCCAGCTCATACGAGACAGAGACCCAGTACTTC. Translated, it gives CASSYETETQYF.

V is TRBV6-5 and J is TRBJ1-1; D unresolved. Trimming removed 0 bases from V and 0 bases from J, with 8 bases in between. The germline V gene encodes CDR1 MNHEY and CDR2 SVGAGI. This CDR3 has 15 amino acids. CDR3 DNA sequence: TGTGCCAGCAGTTACTCAGGGTTCTTGAACACTGAAGCTTTCTTT. This translates into CASSYSGFLNTEAFF.

This clonotype was seen only a few times. The J gene is TRBJ1-1, the V gene TRBV6-6; a weak D match, TRBD1 (5 bases). V gave up 7 bases and J gave up 5 bases, with 20 bases separating them. The CDR3 contains 15 residues. Germline CDR1 MNHNY, CDR2 SVGAGI (reference sequence). DNA of the CDR3: TGTGCCAGCACCCCCGGGGGAGGGGTAGGGACTGAAGCTTTCTTT. Amino acid sequence: CASTPGGGVGTEAFF.

This clonotype was detected only a few times. The DNA of the CDR3 is TGTGCCACCAGCAGTTTGGTTGGGGCCAACGTCCTGACTTTC. Translating it yields CATSSLVGANVLTF. V and J are TRBV15 and TRBJ2-6; no clear D gene. The CDR3 extends over 14 amino acids. Trimming took 3 bases from V and 3 from J, leaving 6 bases between them. Germline loops: CDR1 LNHNV, CDR2 YYDKDF (reference sequence).

The table lists this clonotype with a few counts. This chain joins TRBV24-1 and TRBJ2-2; D is unclear. Trimming took 7 bases from V and 3 from J, leaving 5 bases between them. The V gene's germline CDR1 is KGHDR and CDR2 SFDVKD. The CDR3 length is 12 residues. CDR3 sequence reads: CATRSDTGELFF. The CDR3 bases are TGTGCCACCAGGAGCGACACCGGGGAGCTGTTTTTT.

This clonotype was observed a handful of times. J is TRBJ2-1 and V is TRBV7-3, with a weak D call TRBD1 (6 bases). The CDR3 loop spans 14 amino acids. CDR1 is SGHTA and CDR2 is FQGTGA in the germline V gene. V shed 1 base and J shed 8 bases, with 12 bases lying between them. This CDR3 reads CASSLKTGWDEQFF. CDR3 DNA sequence: TGTGCCAGCAGCTTAAAAACAGGGTGGGATGAGCAGTTCTTC.

The J gene is TRBJ2-3, the V gene TRBV9; D is undetermined. The CDR3 spans 15 residues. CDR1 and CDR2 from the germline V gene are SGDLS and YYNGEE. V dropped 0 bases and J dropped 0 bases, with 8 bases sitting between them. The CDR3 DNA reads as TGTGCCAGCAGCGTAGGCGACCAAAGCACAGATACGCAGTATTTT. It specifies CASSVGDQSTDTQYF.

Comment on this clonotype: Lacking the conserved final phenylalanine or tryptophan, this CDR3 likely reflects a read error. CDR3 amino acids: CASSLTGHADYGYTL. CDR3 in DNA: TGCGCCAGCAGCTTAACAGGCCATGCAGACTATGGCTACACCCTC. The chain employs TRBV5-1 and TRBJ1-2; D is perhaps TRBD1 (5 bases). The CDR3 length is 15 residues. Germline V gives CDR1 SGHRS, CDR2 YFSETQ. V was clipped by 2 bases and J by 3 bases, with 14 bases between them.

The CDR3 spells CASSFEGARAGELFF. DNA of the CDR3: TGTGCCAGCAGTTTTGAGGGGGCGAGGGCCGGGGAGCTGTTTTTT. The chain combines TRBV12-3 or TRBV12-4 with TRBJ2-2; TRBD1 agrees at 7 bases. The CDR3 runs to 15 residues. V was clipped by 3 bases and J by 6 bases; unmatched bases: 7.

Many counts were recorded for this clonotype. The rearrangement uses TRBV7-8 and TRBJ2-7; the D gene is possibly TRBD1 (5 bases). Per the germline V gene, CDR1 is SGHVS and CDR2 is FQNEAQ. V shed 5 bases and J shed 7 bases, with 12 bases lying between them. CDR3 size: 12 residues. The CDR3 sequence is CASSPRVGEQYF. The CDR3, as DNA: TGTGCCAGCAGCCCCAGGGTGGGGGAGCAGTACTTC.

This clonotype has at least ten counts. V is TRBV20-1 and J is TRBJ2-5, with 9 bases aligning to TRBD2. This CDR3 has 14 amino acids. Germline-derived CDR1 and CDR2 are DFQATT and SNEGSKA (reference sequence). Trimming removed 3 bases from V and 5 bases from J; junction bases left unmatched: 7. CDR3 in DNA: TGCAGTGCTAGTCGGCTAGCGGGACGGGAGACCCAGTACTTC. This translates into CSASRLAGRETQYF.

This clonotype was seen a handful of times. The J gene is TRBJ2-7, the V gene TRBV5-6; 11 positions match TRBD2. Germline V gives CDR1 SGHDT, CDR2 YYEEEE. The junction had 11 bases not matched to a gene; V was cut back by 1 base and J by 2 bases. The CDR3 extends over 18 amino acids. CDR3 residues: CASSLKPSLAGDTYEQYV. The CDR3 DNA is TGTGCCAGCAGCTTGAAACCTTCACTAGCGGGGGACACCTACGAGCAGTACGTC.

With regard to this clonotype: The junction departs from germline at one end; a sequencing error may be responsible. V gene TRBV7-9 combines with J gene TRBJ2-1, with TRBD1 identical over 9 bases. CDR3 size: 17 residues. Germline assignment: CDR1 SEHNR and CDR2 FQNEAQ (reference sequence). DNA of the CDR3: TGTGCCAGCAGCTTAGTTGCGAGGGACAGGGAGTACAATGATCAGTTCTTC. It translates to CASSLVARDREYNDQFF. The whole variable domain, remainder taken from reference TRBV7-9 and TRBJ2-1, is DTGVSQNPRHKITKRGQNVTFRCDPISEHNRLYWYRQTLGQGPEFLTYFQNEAQLEKSRLLSDRFSAERPKGSFSTLEIQRTEQGDSAMYLCASSLVARDREYNDQFFGPGTRLTVL.

This clonotype was observed many times. J is TRBJ1-1 and V is TRBV6-5, with D hard to call. The CDR3 extends over 13 amino acids. CDR1 is MNHEY and CDR2 is SVGAGI in the germline V gene. V lost 5 bases and J lost 8, with 15 bases in between. The CDR3 spells CASSPVGYLEAFF. In DNA, the CDR3 is TGTGCCAGCAGTCCCGTGGGGTACCTCGAAGCTTTCTTT.

Here the CDR3 DNA reads TGTGCTAGTGGTTTTACCTTAGCGGGGGAGTCCTACAATGAGCAGTTCTTC. Translated: CASGFTLAGESYNEQFF. V and J are TRBV12-5 and TRBJ2-1; 9 positions match TRBD2. V was pared by 3 bases and J by 1 base, with 7 bases of the junction left unmatched. Germline-derived CDR1 and CDR2 are LGHNT and FRNRAP. The CDR3 extends over 17 amino acids.

This clonotype was counted only a few times. J is TRBJ2-7 and V is TRBV5-5, with 8 bases lining up with TRBD1. The CDR3 has 14 residues. Germline CDR1 is SGHKS and CDR2 is YYEKEE (reference sequence). J lost 4 bases, V lost 6 bases, and 9 bases had no gene match. CDR3 in amino acids: CASTQDRAFYEQYF. CDR3 nucleotide sequence: TGTGCCAGCACCCAGGACAGGGCTTTTTACGAGCAGTACTTC.

This clonotype occurred once. The gene calls are TRBV20-1 and TRBJ1-5; D might be TRBD1 (5 bases). Trimming pared 6 bases from V and 10 bases from J, leaving 19 bases between. The CDR3 extends over 13 amino acids. The germline CDR1 and CDR2 sequences are DFQATT and SNEGSKA (reference sequence). CDR3 loop: CSAKGPAGLPQHF. CDR3 nucleotides: TGCAGTGCCAAGGGGCCGGCGGGTCTTCCCCAGCATTTT.

The genes are TRBV29-1 and TRBJ1-2; the match to TRBD1 covers 8 bases. Germline CDR1 SQVTM, CDR2 ANQGSEA. The CDR3 loop spans 13 amino acids. Losses at the gene ends were 3 bases for V and 3 bases for J; bases not matched to a gene: 3. The CDR3 sequence: CSVETGDDYGYTF. CDR3 in DNA: TGCAGCGTTGAGACAGGGGACGACTATGGCTACACCTTC.

The CDR3 region has the DNA TGTGCCAGCAGCGACGGACAGGGGGGAAGGAAAGCTTTCTTT. Amino acid sequence: CASSDGQGGRKAFF. The rearrangement links TRBV14 to TRBJ1-1; 10 bases match TRBD1. V gave up 5 bases and J gave up 9 bases; unmatched junction bases: 9. Per germline, CDR1 SGHDN and CDR2 FVKESK. CDR3 length: 14 residues.